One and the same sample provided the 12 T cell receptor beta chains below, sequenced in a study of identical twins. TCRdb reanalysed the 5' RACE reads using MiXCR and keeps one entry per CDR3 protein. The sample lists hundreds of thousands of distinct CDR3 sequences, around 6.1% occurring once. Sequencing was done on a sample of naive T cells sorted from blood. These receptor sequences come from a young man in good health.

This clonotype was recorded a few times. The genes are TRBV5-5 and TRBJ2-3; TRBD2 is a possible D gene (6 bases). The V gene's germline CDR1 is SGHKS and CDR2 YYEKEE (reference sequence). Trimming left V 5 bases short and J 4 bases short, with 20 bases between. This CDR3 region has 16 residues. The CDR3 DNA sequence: TGTGCCAGCAGAGAGGAATACATGGGGGGACCAGATACGCAGTATTTT. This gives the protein CASREEYMGGPDTQYF.

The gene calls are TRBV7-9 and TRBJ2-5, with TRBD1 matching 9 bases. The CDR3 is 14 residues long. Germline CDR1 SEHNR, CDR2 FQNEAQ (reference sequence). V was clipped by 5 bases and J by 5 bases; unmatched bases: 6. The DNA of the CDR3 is TGTGCCAGCAGCGGACAGGGGTGGCTCGAGACCCAGTACTTC. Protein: CASSGQGWLETQYF.

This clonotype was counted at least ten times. The CDR3 reads CASSEGTSPDEQFF. The CDR3 nucleotides are TGTGCCAGCAGTGAGGGGACTAGCCCCGATGAGCAGTTCTTC. The chain employs TRBV27 and TRBJ2-1, with 9 bases identical to TRBD2. This CDR3 has 14 amino acids. J was trimmed by 8 bases and V by 5 bases; bases with no gene match: 7. From germline, CDR1 is MNHEY and CDR2 SMNVEV (reference sequence).

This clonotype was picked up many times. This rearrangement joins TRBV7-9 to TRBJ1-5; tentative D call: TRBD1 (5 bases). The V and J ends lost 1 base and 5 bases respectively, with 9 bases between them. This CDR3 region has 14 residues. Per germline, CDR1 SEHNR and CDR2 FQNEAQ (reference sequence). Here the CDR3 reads CASSLETVDQPQHF. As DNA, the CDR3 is TGTGCCAGCAGCTTAGAGACAGTTGATCAGCCCCAGCATTTT.

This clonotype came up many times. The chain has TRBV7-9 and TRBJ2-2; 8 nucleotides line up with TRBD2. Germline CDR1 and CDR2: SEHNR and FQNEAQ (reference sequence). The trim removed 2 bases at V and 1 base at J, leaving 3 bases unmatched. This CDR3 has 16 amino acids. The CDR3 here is CASSLSAGGNTGELFF. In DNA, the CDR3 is TGTGCCAGCAGCTTATCTGCGGGAGGGAACACCGGGGAGCTGTTTTTT.

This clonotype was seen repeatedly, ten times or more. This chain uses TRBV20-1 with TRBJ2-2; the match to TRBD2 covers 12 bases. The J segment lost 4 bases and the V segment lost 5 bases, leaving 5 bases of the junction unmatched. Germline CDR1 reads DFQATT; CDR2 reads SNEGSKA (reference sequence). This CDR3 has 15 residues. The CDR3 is CSASSLAGGTGELFF. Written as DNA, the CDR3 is TGCAGTGCTTCGTCACTAGCGGGGGGCACCGGGGAGCTGTTTTTT.

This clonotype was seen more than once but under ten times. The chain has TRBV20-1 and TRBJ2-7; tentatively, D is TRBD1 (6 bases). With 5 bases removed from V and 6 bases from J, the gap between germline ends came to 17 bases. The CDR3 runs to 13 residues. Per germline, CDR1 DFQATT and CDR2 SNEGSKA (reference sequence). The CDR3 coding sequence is TGCAGTGCTGAAAGAGGGGGAAATGGCGAGCAGTACTTC. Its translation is CSAERGGNGEQYF.

The CDR3 coding sequence is TGTGCCAGCAGCCTTGACAGGGGCGCAAGCGAAAAACTGTTTTTT. Translated, it gives CASSLDRGASEKLFF. The rearrangement links TRBV14 to TRBJ1-4, with 8 bases aligning to TRBD1. The CDR3 totals 15 residues. With 4 bases clipped from V and 8 bases from J, the junction kept 9 bases outside the gene matches. Germline-derived CDR1 and CDR2 are SGHDN and FVKESK.

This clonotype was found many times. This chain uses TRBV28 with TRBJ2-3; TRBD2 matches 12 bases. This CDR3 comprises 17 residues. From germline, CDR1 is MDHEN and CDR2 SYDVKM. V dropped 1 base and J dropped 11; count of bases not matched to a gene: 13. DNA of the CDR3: TGTGCCAGCAGTTTATCGGACCGGACTAGCGGGACGCAATGGCAGTATTTT. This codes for CASSLSDRTSGTQWQYF.

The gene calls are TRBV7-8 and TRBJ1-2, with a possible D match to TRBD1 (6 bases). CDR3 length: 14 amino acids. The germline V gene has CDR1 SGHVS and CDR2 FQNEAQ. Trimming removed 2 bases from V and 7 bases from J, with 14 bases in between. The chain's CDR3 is CASSLSAGEGGYTF. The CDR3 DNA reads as TGTGCCAGCAGCTTATCAGCAGGGGAGGGTGGCTACACCTTC.

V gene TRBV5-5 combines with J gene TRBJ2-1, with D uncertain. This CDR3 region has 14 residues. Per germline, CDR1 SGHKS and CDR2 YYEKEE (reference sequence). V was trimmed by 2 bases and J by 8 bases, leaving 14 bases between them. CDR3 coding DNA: TGTGCCAGCAGCTTCCCCAGGCTCCTCGATGAGCAGTTCTTC. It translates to CASSFPRLLDEQFF.

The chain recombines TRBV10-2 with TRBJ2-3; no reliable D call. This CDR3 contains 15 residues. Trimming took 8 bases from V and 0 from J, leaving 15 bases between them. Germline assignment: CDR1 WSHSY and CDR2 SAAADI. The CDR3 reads CASGKTTASTDTQYF. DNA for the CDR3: TGCGCCAGCGGAAAGACAACGGCGAGCACAGATACGCAGTATTTT.